The rows below give T cell receptor beta chains drawn from one sample of a study of T cells in Graves' hyperthyroidism and ophthalmopathy. Via MiXCR, TCRdb re-called the multiplex PCR reads, giving one row per CDR3 protein. The profile covers fewer than 450,000 distinct CDR3 sequences, with 15% to 20% appearing a single time and almost 35% taken by the ten largest. Material: blood. All receptors derive from a woman in her twenties or thirties with Graves' hyperthyroidism that later progressed to Graves' ophthalmopathy. CDR3s leave out the opening cysteine and the closing phenylalanine or tryptophan. Some rows mark clone size as missing; the rest say once, few, many or name a class of expanded clone.

CDR3 protein	V gene	clone size
ASSLTSGRAGSTIY	TRBV18	NA
ASSPTGWAEAF	TRBV7-2	many
ASSLARMDTEAF	TRBV11-2	many
SATRTSSPDTQY	TRBV20-1	few
ASSLLTDDNEQF	TRBV28	NA
ASSGAGMMNTEAF	TRBV25-1	few
ASSPRTGELF	TRBV12-3/TRBV12-4	many
ASSLSGIYQPQH	TRBV27	few
ASSPRQTRIGNEQF	TRBV18	many
TSSSTGRLFGEQF	TRBV28	NA
ASSPNPFYEQY	TRBV5-1	few
ACPLQWNRPFSGYT	TRBV30	few
ASSLGLVYKGDYNEQF	TRBV5-1	many
SVAGGPSTEAF	TRBV29-1	many
ASSYSFSSGSQYEQY	TRBV6-2/TRBV6-3	few
ASKGQGWGEQY	TRBV28	NA
ASSDGTLSYNEQF	TRBV9	NA
AWRRGRGANYGYT	TRBV30	NA
SAKKTSGSYNEQF	TRBV20-1	NA
ASGAVTGNNSPLH	TRBV6-1	many
ASGQGGAF	TRBV12-3/TRBV12-4	NA
AISESTPDLKDTQY	TRBV10-3	many
ASSLGNRGQETQY	TRBV5-1	many
ASSFRLAGVTQETQY	TRBV28	many
SASPRGGSEQY	TRBV20-1	few
ASSDARAGGTDTQY	TRBV12-3/TRBV12-4	NA
ASSSPPGQGNNEQF	TRBV28	NA
ASNLGQDQETQY	TRBV6-1	many
ASSLLQNEQF	TRBV11-2	NA
ASLVAAGSTDTQY	TRBV2	many
ASSYQAGGTGNTIY	TRBV7-2	few
ASSEDNQETQY	TRBV2	NA
SVEPAGRQETQY	TRBV29-1	few
ASPEPQPGTSGLPFSYEQF	TRBV19	many
ASSEGIDSRLPEAF	TRBV6-1	few
ATSRDGCRDSPLH	TRBV15	many
ATSVGFGGEQF	TRBV24-1	many
ASKYVNEQF	TRBV19	NA
ASSLGDAQY	TRBV3-1	many
ASRAVLMNTEAF	TRBV2	many
ASTRPGAITGELF	TRBV28	many
ASRSGLAGGQETQY	TRBV5-1	NA
ASSSSGTSSTDTQY	TRBV9	many
ASRPQGEGDEQY	TRBV28	many
AISESTSTDTQY	TRBV10-3	many
ASSQWMTSGYLADTQY	TRBV3-1	NA
ASSLSRDEQY	TRBV7-2	many
ASSVQGGGPDTQY	TRBV25-1	few
ASSEGVTDTEAF	TRBV9	many
ASSLGLAGLSSYEQY	TRBV11-2	few
ASNVNWGTEAF	TRBV19	NA
ASSPRGLGTGELF	TRBV18	many
ASSYPSRQETQY	TRBV3-1	many